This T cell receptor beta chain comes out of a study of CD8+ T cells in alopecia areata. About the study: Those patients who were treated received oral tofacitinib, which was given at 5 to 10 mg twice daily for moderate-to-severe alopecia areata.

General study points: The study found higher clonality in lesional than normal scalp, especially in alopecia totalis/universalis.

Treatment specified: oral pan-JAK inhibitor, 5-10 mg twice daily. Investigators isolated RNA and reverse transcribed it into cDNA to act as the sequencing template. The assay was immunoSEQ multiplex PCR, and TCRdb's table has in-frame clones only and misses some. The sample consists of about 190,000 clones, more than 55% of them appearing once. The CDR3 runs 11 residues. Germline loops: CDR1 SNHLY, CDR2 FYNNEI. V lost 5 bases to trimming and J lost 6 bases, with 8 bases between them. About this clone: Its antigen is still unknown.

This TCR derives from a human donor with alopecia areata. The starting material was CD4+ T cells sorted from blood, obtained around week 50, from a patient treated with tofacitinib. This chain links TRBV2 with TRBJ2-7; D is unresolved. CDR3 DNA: TGTGCCAGCAGTCAGGACGTCGAGCAGTACTTC. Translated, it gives CASSQDVEQYF.